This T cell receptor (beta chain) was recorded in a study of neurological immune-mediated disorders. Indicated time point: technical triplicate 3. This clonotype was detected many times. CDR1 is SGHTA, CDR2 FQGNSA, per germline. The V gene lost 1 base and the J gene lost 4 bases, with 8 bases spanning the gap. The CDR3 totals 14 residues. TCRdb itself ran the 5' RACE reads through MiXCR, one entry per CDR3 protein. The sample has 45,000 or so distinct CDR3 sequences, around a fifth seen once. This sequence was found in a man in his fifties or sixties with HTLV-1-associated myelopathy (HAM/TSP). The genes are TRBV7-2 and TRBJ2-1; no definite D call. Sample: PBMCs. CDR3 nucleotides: TGTGCCAGCAGCTTAGGACTTAATTACAATGAGCAGTTCTTC. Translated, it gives CASSLGLNYNEQFF.